This T cell receptor (beta chain) was captured in a study of blood T cell repertoires in COVID-19. Study as a whole: Spain, Italy and the United States supplied samples that represented acute and convalescent COVID-19. T cells, B-cell-depleted T cells, or PBMCs provided the cDNA or gDNA that served as material.

Source study methods: Amplified reference gene primers provided the basis for estimating nucleated cell counts. The table came from immunoSEQ multiplex PCR; TCRdb's copy has only in-frame clones and leaves some out. D and trimming come from the DNA, and the V and J calls and clone size come from that table. The sample yields some 73,000 clones, about 86% seen once. This CDR3 has 12 amino acids. Trimming cost V 5 bases and J 4 bases, with 6 bases left between them. CDR1 is MDHEN, CDR2 SYDVKM, per germline. The sample comprised peripheral blood. The J gene is TRBJ2-1, the V gene TRBV28; D is unclear. The TCR comes from a human donor in a cohort sampled during active COVID-19. The DNA of the CDR3 is TGTGCCAGCAGTAACTCATACAATGAGCAGTTCTTC. This gives the protein CASSNSYNEQFF.